This T cell receptor (beta chain) is from a study of blood T cell repertoires in COVID-19. CDR1 and CDR2 (germline): SGHRS, YFSETQ. The CDR3 is 14 residues long. Between the trimmed V and J ends, which lost 4 bases and 7 bases, there was a span of 17 bases. Per the original data handling: Amplification from reference gene primers served as the basis for estimated nucleated cell counts. This table comes from immunoSEQ multiplex PCR, and its TCRdb copy is limited to in-frame clones, with some not included. V, J and clone size are taken as reported in that table, and D and trimming were inferred from the DNA itself. The sample yields 130,000 to 150,000 clones, 75% to 90% seen once.

This clonotype originated in a middle-aged man who had recovered from COVID-19. The specimen sequenced was peripheral blood. The chain links TRBV5-1 to TRBJ2-5; tentative D call: TRBD1 (6 bases). CDR3 region: CASSPRTEKGTQYF. The CDR3 nucleotides read TGCGCCAGCAGCCCTCGGACAGAAAAGGGGACCCAGTACTTC.